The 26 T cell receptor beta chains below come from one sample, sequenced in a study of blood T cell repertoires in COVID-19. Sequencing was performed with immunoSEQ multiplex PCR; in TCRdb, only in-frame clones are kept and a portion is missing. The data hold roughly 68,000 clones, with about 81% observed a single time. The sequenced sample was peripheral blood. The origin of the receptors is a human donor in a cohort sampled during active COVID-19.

The CDR3 coding sequence is TGCGCCAGCAGCCAAGGGGAGGGGCAGCCCCAGCATTTT. Its protein is CASSQGEGQPQHF. The V call is TRBV4-1, the J call TRBJ1-5, with TRBD1 as a possible D gene (5 bases). CDR3 size: 13 residues. Germline V gene lookup returns CDR1 MGHRA and CDR2 YSYEKL. The germline V and J ends were trimmed by 1 base and 7 bases, with 8 bases remaining between them.

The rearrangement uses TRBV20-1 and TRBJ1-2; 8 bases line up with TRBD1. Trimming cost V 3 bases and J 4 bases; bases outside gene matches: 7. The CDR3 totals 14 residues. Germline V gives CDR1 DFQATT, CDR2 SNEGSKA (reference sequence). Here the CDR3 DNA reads TGCAGTGCTAGTGATTTTACAGGGGGCTATGGCTACACCTTC. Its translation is CSASDFTGGYGYTF.

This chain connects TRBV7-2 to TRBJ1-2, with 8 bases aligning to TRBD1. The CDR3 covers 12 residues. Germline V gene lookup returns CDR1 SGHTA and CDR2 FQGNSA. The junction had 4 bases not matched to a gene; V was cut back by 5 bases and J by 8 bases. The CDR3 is CASSPGQGGYTF. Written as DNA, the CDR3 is TGTGCCAGCAGCCCCGGACAGGGAGGCTACACCTTC.

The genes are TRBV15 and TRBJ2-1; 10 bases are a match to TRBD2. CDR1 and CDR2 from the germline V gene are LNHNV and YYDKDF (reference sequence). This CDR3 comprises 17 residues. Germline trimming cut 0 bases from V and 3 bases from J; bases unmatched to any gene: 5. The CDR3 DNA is TGTGCCACCAGCAGAGATACCGGGACTAGCGACTACAATGAGCAGTTCTTC. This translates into CATSRDTGTSDYNEQFF. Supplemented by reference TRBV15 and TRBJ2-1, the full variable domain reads DAMVIQNPRYQVTQFGKPVTLSCSQTLNHNVMYWYQQKSSQAPKLLFHYYDKDFNNEADTPDNFQSRRPNTSFCFLDIRSPGLGDTAMYLCATSRDTGTSDYNEQFFGPGTRLTVL.

CDR3 in amino acids: CASSLGTSPSNEQFF. In DNA, the CDR3 is TGCGCCAGCAGCTTGGGGACTAGTCCCTCCAATGAGCAGTTCTTC. The chain is built from TRBV5-1 and TRBJ2-1, with 7 positions matching TRBD2. CDR3 length: 15 residues. Germline lookup yields CDR1 SGHRS and CDR2 YFSETQ. The V segment lost 0 bases and the J segment 6 bases; nucleotides outside the gene matches: 6.

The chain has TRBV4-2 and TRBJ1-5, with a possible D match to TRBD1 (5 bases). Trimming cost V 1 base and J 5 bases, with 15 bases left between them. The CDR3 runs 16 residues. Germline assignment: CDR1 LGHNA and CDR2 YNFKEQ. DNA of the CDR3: TGTGCCAGCAGCCAAGTAGGCAGGGAAGGAGATCAGCCCCAGCATTTT. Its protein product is CASSQVGREGDQPQHF.

The CDR3: CASSPTSGSPSSYNEQFF. CDR3 in DNA: TGTGCCAGCAGCCCGACTAGCGGGAGCCCGAGCTCCTACAATGAGCAGTTCTTC. The V call is TRBV25-1, the J call TRBJ2-1, with 12 nucleotides matching TRBD2. V was pared by 6 bases and J by 0 bases, with 9 bases of the junction left unmatched. The CDR3 length is 18 residues. Germline V lookup: CDR1 MGHDK, CDR2 SYGVNS.

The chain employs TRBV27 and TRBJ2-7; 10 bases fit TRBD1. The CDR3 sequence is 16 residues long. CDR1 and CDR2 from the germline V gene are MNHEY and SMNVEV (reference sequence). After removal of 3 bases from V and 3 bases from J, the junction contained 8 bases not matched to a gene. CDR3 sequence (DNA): TGTGCCAGCAGTTTGGTGACAGGGGGCCGGGGCTACGAGCAGTACTTC. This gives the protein CASSLVTGGRGYEQYF.

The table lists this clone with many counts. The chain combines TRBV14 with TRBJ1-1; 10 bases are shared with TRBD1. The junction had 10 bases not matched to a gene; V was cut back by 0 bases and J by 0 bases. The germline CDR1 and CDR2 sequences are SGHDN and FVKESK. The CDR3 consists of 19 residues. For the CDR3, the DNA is TGTGCCAGCAGCCAAGATCCGAGACAGGGGGCGCGGATGAACACTGAAGCTTTCTTT. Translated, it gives CASSQDPRQGARMNTEAFF.

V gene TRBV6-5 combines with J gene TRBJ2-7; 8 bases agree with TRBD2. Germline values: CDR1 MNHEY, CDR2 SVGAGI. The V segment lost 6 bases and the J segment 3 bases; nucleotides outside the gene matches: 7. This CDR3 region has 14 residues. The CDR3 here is CASSPFRGGYEQYF. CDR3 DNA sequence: TGTGCCAGCAGCCCCTTTCGGGGGGGCTACGAGCAGTACTTC.

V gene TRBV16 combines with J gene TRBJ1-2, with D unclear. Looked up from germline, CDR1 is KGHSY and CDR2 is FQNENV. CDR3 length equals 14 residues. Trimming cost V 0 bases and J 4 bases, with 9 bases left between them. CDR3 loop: CASSQSSLFYGYTF. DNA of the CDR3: TGTGCCAGCAGCCAATCAAGCCTCTTCTATGGCTACACCTTC.

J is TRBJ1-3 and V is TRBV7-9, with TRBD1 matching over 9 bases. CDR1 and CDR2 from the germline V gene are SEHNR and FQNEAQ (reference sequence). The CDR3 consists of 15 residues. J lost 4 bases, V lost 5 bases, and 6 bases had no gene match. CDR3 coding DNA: TGTGCCAGCAGCACCTCCGGGACAGGGGGAAACACCATATATTTT. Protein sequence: CASSTSGTGGNTIYF.

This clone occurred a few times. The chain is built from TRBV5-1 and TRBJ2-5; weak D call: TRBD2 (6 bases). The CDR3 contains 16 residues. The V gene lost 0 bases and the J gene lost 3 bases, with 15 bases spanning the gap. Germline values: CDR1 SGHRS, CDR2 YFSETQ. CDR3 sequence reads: CASSLAPGLRKETQYF. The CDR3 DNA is TGCGCCAGCAGCTTGGCCCCGGGACTGAGGAAAGAGACCCAGTACTTC.

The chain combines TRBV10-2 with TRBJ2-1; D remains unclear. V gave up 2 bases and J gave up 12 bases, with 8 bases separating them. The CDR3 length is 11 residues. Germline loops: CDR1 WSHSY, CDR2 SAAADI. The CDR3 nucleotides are TGCGCCAGCAGTGAGGGTCCCGGGCAGTTCTTC. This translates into CASSEGPGQFF.

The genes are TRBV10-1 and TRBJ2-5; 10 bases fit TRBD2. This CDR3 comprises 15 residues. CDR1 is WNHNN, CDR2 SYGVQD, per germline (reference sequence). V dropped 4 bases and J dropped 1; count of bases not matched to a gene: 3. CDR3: CASSASGSVQETQYF. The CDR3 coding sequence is TGCGCCAGCAGTGCTAGCGGGAGCGTCCAAGAGACCCAGTACTTC.

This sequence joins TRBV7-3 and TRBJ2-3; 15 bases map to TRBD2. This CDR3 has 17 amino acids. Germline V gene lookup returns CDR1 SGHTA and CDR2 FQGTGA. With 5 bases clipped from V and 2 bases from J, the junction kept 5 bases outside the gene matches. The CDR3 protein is CASSPGLAGGITDTQYF. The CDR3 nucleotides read TGTGCCAGCAGCCCCGGACTAGCGGGAGGGATCACAGATACGCAGTATTTT.

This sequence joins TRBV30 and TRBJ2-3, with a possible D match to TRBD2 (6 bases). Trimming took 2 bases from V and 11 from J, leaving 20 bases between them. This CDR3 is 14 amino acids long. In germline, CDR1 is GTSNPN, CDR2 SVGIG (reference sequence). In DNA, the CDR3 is TGTGCCTGGAGTTTGGGCCCCCGGCCCGGGGGGCAGTATTTT. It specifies CAWSLGPRPGGQYF.

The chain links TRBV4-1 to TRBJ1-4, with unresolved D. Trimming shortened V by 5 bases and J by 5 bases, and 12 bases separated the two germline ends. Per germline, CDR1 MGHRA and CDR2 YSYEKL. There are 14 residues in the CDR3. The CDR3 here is CASSSKQWNEKLFF. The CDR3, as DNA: TGCGCCAGCAGCTCGAAACAGTGGAATGAAAAACTGTTTTTT.

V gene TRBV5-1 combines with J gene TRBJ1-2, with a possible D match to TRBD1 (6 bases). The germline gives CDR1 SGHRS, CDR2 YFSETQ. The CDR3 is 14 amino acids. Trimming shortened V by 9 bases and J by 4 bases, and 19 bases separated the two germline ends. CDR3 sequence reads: CATKDGTGPYGYTF. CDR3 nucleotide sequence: TGCGCCACCAAGGATGGTACAGGGCCCTATGGCTACACCTTC.

CDR3 region: CASSEVAGELFF. The CDR3 DNA reads as TGTGCCAGCAGTGAGGTAGCCGGGGAGCTGTTTTTT. The chain combines TRBV6-1 with TRBJ2-2, with D uncertain. The CDR3 length is 12 residues. Germline assignment: CDR1 MNHNS and CDR2 SASEGT. Trimming removed 3 bases from V and 6 bases from J, with 5 bases in between.

CDR3 in DNA: TGTGCCAGCGCTAGCCTATTAGAGACCCAGTACTTC. The encoded protein is CASASLLETQYF. The chain joins TRBV28 to TRBJ2-5, with TRBD2 as a possible D gene (5 bases). Germline CDR1 MDHEN, CDR2 SYDVKM. CDR3 length: 12 amino acids. The ends were cut back, 8 bases at V and 4 bases at J, with 11 bases in the middle.

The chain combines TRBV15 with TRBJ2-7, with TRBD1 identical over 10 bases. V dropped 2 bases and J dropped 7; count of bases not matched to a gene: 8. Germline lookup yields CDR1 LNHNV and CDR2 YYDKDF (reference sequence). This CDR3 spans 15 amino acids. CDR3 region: CATSRTGTGVGEQYF. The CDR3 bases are TGTGCCACCAGCAGAACCGGGACAGGGGTAGGAGAGCAGTACTTC.

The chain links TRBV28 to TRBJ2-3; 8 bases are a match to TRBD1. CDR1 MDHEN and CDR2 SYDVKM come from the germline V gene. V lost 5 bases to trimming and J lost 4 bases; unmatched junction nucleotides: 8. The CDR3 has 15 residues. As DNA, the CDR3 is TGTGCCAGCAGTCCCGGACAGGGAGAGGCAGATACGCAGTATTTT. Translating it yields CASSPGQGEADTQYF.

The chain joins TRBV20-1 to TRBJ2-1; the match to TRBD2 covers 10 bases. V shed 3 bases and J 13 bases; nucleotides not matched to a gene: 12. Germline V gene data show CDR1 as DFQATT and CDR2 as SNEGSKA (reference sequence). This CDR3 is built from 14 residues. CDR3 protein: CSASEGAASGSQFF. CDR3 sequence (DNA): TGCAGTGCTAGTGAGGGGGCGGCTAGCGGGAGTCAGTTCTTC.

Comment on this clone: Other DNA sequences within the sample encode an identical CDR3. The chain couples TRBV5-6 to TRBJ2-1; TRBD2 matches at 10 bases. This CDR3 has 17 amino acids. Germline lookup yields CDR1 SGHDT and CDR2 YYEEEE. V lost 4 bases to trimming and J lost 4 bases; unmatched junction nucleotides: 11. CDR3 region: CASSPWTSGSFYNEQFF. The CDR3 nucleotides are TGTGCCAGCAGCCCGTGGACTAGCGGATCCTTTTACAATGAGCAGTTCTTC.

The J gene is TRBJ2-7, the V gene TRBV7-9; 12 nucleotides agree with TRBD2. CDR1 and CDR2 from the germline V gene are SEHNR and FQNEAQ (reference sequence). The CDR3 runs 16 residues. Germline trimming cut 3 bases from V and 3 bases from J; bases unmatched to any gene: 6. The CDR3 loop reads CASSFETSGRGYEQYF. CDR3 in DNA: TGTGCCAGCAGCTTTGAGACTAGCGGGAGAGGCTACGAGCAGTACTTC.